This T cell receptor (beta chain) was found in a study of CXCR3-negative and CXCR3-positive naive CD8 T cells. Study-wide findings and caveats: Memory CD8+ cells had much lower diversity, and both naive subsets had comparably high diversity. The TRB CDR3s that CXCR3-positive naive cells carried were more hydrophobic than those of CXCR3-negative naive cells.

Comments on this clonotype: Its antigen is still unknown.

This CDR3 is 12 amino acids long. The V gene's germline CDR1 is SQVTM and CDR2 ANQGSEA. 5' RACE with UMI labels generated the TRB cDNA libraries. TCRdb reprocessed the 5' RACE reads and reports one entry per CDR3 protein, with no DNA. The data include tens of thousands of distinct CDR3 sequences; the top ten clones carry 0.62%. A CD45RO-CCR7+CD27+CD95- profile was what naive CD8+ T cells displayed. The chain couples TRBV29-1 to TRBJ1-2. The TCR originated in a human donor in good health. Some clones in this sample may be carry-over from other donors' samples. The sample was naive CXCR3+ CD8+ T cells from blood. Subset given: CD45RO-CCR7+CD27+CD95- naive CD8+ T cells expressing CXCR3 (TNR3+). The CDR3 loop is CSVESRGYGYTF.